This TCR beta chain stems from a study of T cell clonality in common variable immunodeficiency. TCRdb keeps only in-frame clones here, not all; method: immunoSEQ multiplex PCR. There are some 40,000 clones in the sample, none observed a single time. The CDR3 spans 14 residues. CDR1 is GTSNPN, CDR2 SVGIG, per germline (reference sequence). V trimming: 5 bases; J trimming: 3 bases; junction bases outside the gene matches: 8. This clone was picked up many times. With the read ending 3 residues before the CDR3 end, the germline J gene is used to fill in that end. Sequences were obtained from peripheral blood mononuclear cells. The receptor comes from a person aged 18-70 years in good health. The chain links TRBV30 to TRBJ2-3, with 7 bases matching TRBD2. The CDR3 bases that were read are TGTGCCTGGGGGGGTACTAGCGCAACAGATACG. Protein product: CAWGGTSATDT. The full CDR3 reads CAWGGTSATDTQYF.